The present T cell receptor (beta chain) was sequenced within a study of blood T cell repertoires in COVID-19. The CDR3 loop spans 14 amino acids. Trimming pared 7 bases from V and 5 bases from J, leaving 14 bases between. Per germline, CDR1 LNHDA and CDR2 SQIVND (reference sequence). This table comes from immunoSEQ multiplex PCR, and its TCRdb copy is limited to in-frame clones, with some not included. The sample holds around 170,000 clones, 88% seen once. The receptor was isolated from a man in his sixties with acute or convalescent COVID-19. The source material was peripheral blood. The chain employs TRBV19 and TRBJ2-2, with a possible D match to TRBD2 (6 bases). The CDR3 loop is CASTWRGATGELFF. The DNA for the CDR3 is TGTGCCAGTACCTGGAGGGGCGCGACCGGGGAGCTGTTTTTT.